This T cell receptor beta chain appears in the sequencing data of a study of chemoradiotherapy in HPV16-positive cancers. Sequencing was performed with immunoSEQ multiplex PCR; in TCRdb, only in-frame clones are kept and a portion is missing. Here the sample spans 15,000 or so clones, around 88% being singletons. Overall study results and limits: HPV-responsive T-cell expansion during chemoradiotherapy was linked to improved recurrence-free survival in HPV16-positive patients.

About this clone: The antigen is undetermined.

V lost 3 bases to trimming and J lost 7 bases, with 16 bases between them. This CDR3 comprises 14 residues. The germline CDR1 and CDR2 sequences are MNHNS and SASEGT. Over chemoradiotherapy, repertoires were sampled more than once. The material was blood, obtained from a patient who underwent chemoradiotherapy. The source is a human donor with HPV-associated anogenital cancer. The chain couples TRBV6-1 to TRBJ2-7; D unclear. As DNA, the CDR3 is TGTGCCAGCAGTGACAGGATTCCTACCGGTGAGCAGTACTTC. It translates to CASSDRIPTGEQYF.